This TCR beta chain derives from a study of technical replicates of blood from several donors. Libraries were prepared by immunoSEQ multiplex PCR; TCRdb keeps only in-frame clonotypes and omits some of them. Of more than 80,000 clones in the sample, just under 95% were seen once. The germline V gene encodes CDR1 ENHRY and CDR2 SYGVKD. V trimming: 2 bases; J trimming: 2 bases; junction bases outside the gene matches: 5. This CDR3 has 15 amino acids. The chain employs TRBV10-3 and TRBJ2-7; 8 positions agree with TRBD1. The sequence was obtained from a human donor in good health. Sequencing was done on a sample of T cells isolated from PBMCs. The CDR3 region is CAISEPDRVTYEQYF. The CDR3 nucleotides are TGTGCCATCAGTGAGCCGGACAGGGTGACCTACGAGCAGTACTTC.